The TCR beta chain described here comes from a study of blood T cell repertoires in COVID-19. The wider study: COVID-19 samples collected from the United States, Italy and Spain covered acute and convalescent phases.

Profiled with immunoSEQ multiplex PCR; TCRdb holds only in-frame clones, not every one. Here the sample spans 250,000 to 300,000 clones, around 87% being singletons. Seattle enrolled patients during active infection and tracked them longitudinally. The clonotype comes from an older woman with COVID-19, enrolled during active disease. The source material was peripheral blood.

CDR3 sequence: CASSLGPAGAHNEQFF. DNA for the CDR3: TGTGCCAGCAGCCTTGGGCCAGCAGGGGCCCACAATGAGCAGTTCTTC. The chain links TRBV11-3 to TRBJ2-1, with a possible D match to TRBD1 (6 bases). V was pared by 5 bases and J by 5 bases, with 19 bases between. The germline CDR1 and CDR2 sequences are SGHNT and YENEEA. This CDR3 is 16 amino acids long.